This T cell receptor beta chain was sequenced during a study of CD8+ T cells in alopecia areata. Study-level background: Tofacitinib administration to treated patients was oral, at 5 to 10 mg twice daily. The drug, tofacitinib, lasted 6 to 18 months, followed by 6 months off drug.

Sequencing templates came from extracted RNA that was reverse transcribed into cDNA. This table comes from immunoSEQ multiplex PCR, and its TCRdb copy is limited to in-frame clones, with some not included. The sample contains roughly 200,000 clones, 53% of which appear only once. The treatment denotes: oral pan-JAK inhibitor, 5-10 mg twice daily. CD4+ and CD8+ T cells were sorted from PBMCs. General study findings and limits: Many expanded lesional clones persisted in scalp and blood during tofacitinib.

A remark on this clone: Antigen: not known.

The TCR sequence derives from a human donor with alopecia areata. The material was CD8+ T cells sorted from blood, obtained at week 24, from a patient treated with tofacitinib.

CDR3 sequence reads: CASSFTGTTYEQYF. CDR3 nucleotide sequence: TGTGCCAGCAGCTTTACCGGGACTACCTACGAGCAGTACTTC. This chain connects TRBV7-2 to TRBJ2-7; TRBD2 matches 7 bases. V trimming: 3 bases; J trimming: 2 bases; junction bases outside the gene matches: 4. The germline V gene encodes CDR1 SGHTA and CDR2 FQGNSA. The CDR3 is 14 residues long.